This passage covers 18 T cell receptor beta chains from one sample sequenced in a study of shared clonotypes between healthy human individuals. Sequencing was performed with immunoSEQ multiplex PCR; in TCRdb, only in-frame clones are kept and a portion is missing. The table has roughly 500,000 clones, 90% to 96% seen once; the top ten hold 0.05% to 0.07%. Sample: naive CD4+ T cells sorted from blood. Subset indicated: CD45RA+ positively selected. The receptor set was obtained from a woman in her thirties in good health.

V is TRBV6-1 and J is TRBJ1-5; D is perhaps TRBD1 (5 bases). Trimming took 1 base from V and 4 from J, leaving 11 bases between them. The CDR3 is 15 amino acids. From germline, CDR1 is MNHNS and CDR2 SASEGT. The CDR3 sequence: CASSEVQEVNQPQHF. DNA for the CDR3: TGTGCCAGCAGTGAAGTACAGGAGGTAAATCAGCCCCAGCATTTT.

This clone occurred a few times. This chain links TRBV19 with TRBJ1-2; D possibly corresponds to TRBD1 (6 bases). The length of the CDR3 is 14 residues. The germline V and J ends were trimmed by 6 bases and 4 bases, with 15 bases remaining between them. Germline V gives CDR1 LNHDA, CDR2 SQIVND (reference sequence). The CDR3 region has the DNA TGTGCCAGTAGACTGACAGGTGTCTTCTATGGCTACACCTTC. Protein product: CASRLTGVFYGYTF.

This chain links TRBV28 with TRBJ2-7; tentatively, D is TRBD1 (6 bases). CDR3 length: 14 amino acids. The V gene's germline CDR1 is MDHEN and CDR2 SYDVKM. V was trimmed by 3 bases and J by 2 bases, leaving 11 bases between them. For the CDR3, the DNA is TGTGCCAGCAGTTTTGCAGGGACAACCTACGAGCAGTACTTC. It encodes CASSFAGTTYEQYF.

Of note for this clone: The same CDR3 also results from other DNA sequences found in this sample. The CDR3 region has the DNA TGTGCCAGCAGTCCGGACAGAGGCAATCAGCCCCAGCATTTT. Its translation: CASSPDRGNQPQHF. J is TRBJ1-5 and V is TRBV6-5, with a possible D match to TRBD1 (6 bases). Germline CDR1 is MNHEY and CDR2 is SVGAGI. The CDR3 loop spans 14 amino acids. V gave up 5 bases and J gave up 2 bases, with 10 bases separating them.

CDR3 in DNA: TGTGCCAGCAGCATATCTTTAGCGGGATTCTACAATGAGCAGTTCTTC. Amino acids: CASSISLAGFYNEQFF. This chain connects TRBV11-1 to TRBJ2-1; 8 bases fit TRBD2. CDR1 SGHAT and CDR2 FQDESV come from the germline V gene (reference sequence). This CDR3 comprises 16 residues. V was pared by 5 bases and J by 3 bases, with 9 bases of the junction left unmatched. Supplemented by reference TRBV11-1 and TRBJ2-1, the full variable domain reads EAEVAQSPRYKITEKSQAVAFWCDPISGHATLYWYRQILGQGPELLVQFQDESVVDDSQLPKDRFSAERLKGVDSTLKIQPAELGDSAMYLCASSISLAGFYNEQFFGPGTRLTVL.

The chain has TRBV4-1 and TRBJ2-7, with a tentative D call TRBD2 (5 bases). Germline assignment: CDR1 MGHRA and CDR2 YSYEKL. This CDR3 comprises 16 residues. Trimming shortened V by 1 base and J by 0 bases, and 13 bases separated the two germline ends. The CDR3 DNA follows: TGCGCCAGCAGCCAAGGGCACGGGAAGAGCTCCTACGAGCAGTACTTC. It specifies CASSQGHGKSSYEQYF.

J is TRBJ2-7 and V is TRBV7-8, with D uncertain. Trimming removed 7 bases from V and 0 bases from J, with 22 bases in between. There are 17 residues in the CDR3. CDR1 and CDR2 from the germline V gene are SGHVS and FQNEAQ. The CDR3 spells CASTYYSGPFGSYEQYF. The CDR3 coding sequence is TGTGCCAGCACTTATTATTCGGGTCCCTTCGGCTCCTACGAGCAGTACTTC.

The chain carries TRBV30 and TRBJ2-3; tentatively, D is TRBD1 or TRBD2 (5 bases each). The V end lost 0 bases, the J end lost 0 bases, and 13 bases lay between the germline ends. CDR3 length: 16 amino acids. CDR1 and CDR2 (germline): GTSNPN, SVGIG (reference sequence). CDR3 sequence reads: CAWSVWTGPSTDTQYF. As DNA, the CDR3 is TGTGCCTGGAGTGTATGGACGGGGCCTAGCACAGATACGCAGTATTTT.

The chain couples TRBV18 to TRBJ1-3; no firm D call. The CDR3 runs to 17 residues. The germline gives CDR1 KGHSH, CDR2 LQKENI. V lost 2 bases and J lost 2, with 16 bases in between. The CDR3 is CASSPLERENTGNTIYF. The CDR3 DNA reads as TGTGCCAGCTCACCATTAGAGAGGGAGAACACTGGAAACACCATATATTTT. Together with reference TRBV18 and TRBJ1-3, the CDR3 gives the full variable domain: NAGVMQNPRHLVRRRGQEARLRCSPMKGHSHVYWYRQLPEEGLKFMVYLQKENIIDESGMPKERFSAEFPKEGPSILRIQQVVRGDSAAYFCASSPLERENTGNTIYFGEGSWLTVV.

V usage is TRBV19 and J usage is TRBJ1-1; unclear D gene. The V gene's germline CDR1 is LNHDA and CDR2 SQIVND (reference sequence). The CDR3 is 13 amino acids. Trimming removed 7 bases from V and 1 base from J, with 10 bases in between. Written as DNA, the CDR3 is TGTGCCAGTATTGGGGTCTGGAACACTGAAGCTTTCTTT. Amino acids: CASIGVWNTEAFF.

CDR3 coding DNA: TGCGCCAGCAGCGGGGGACAGGGGCCCTCTGGGGCCAACGTCCTGACTTTC. Amino acid sequence: CASSGGQGPSGANVLTF. This sequence joins TRBV5-1 and TRBJ2-6; 10 bases are shared with TRBD1. This CDR3 is 17 amino acids long. CDR1 is SGHRS, CDR2 YFSETQ, per germline. With V trimmed by 4 bases and J by 0 bases, 4 bases remained unmatched.

The V and J genes are TRBV11-2 and TRBJ2-7, with D possibly TRBD2 on 5 matching bases. This CDR3 comprises 14 residues. Looked up from germline, CDR1 is SGHAT and CDR2 is FQNNGV. Trimming left V 5 bases short and J 0 bases short, with 11 bases between. The CDR3 nucleotides are TGTGCCAGCAGCCCGCAGACTACCTCCTACGAGCAGTACTTC. Protein product: CASSPQTTSYEQYF.

The chain uses TRBV19 and TRBJ2-7, with a possible D match to TRBD1 (6 bases). Germline CDR1 reads LNHDA; CDR2 reads SQIVND (reference sequence). The CDR3 runs to 19 residues. V was shortened by 6 bases and J by 0 bases, with 27 bases between the two germline ends. The CDR3 DNA reads as TGTGCCAGTAGCCTAAGGACAGTGAAATTGGGATCCAGCTCCTACGAGCAGTACTTC. Translation gives CASSLRTVKLGSSSYEQYF.

The chain is built from TRBV29-1 and TRBJ2-5, with TRBD1 matching over 12 bases. The DNA end lines up better with TRBJ2-7; the J call may be wrong. This CDR3 has 14 amino acids. The V gene's germline CDR1 is SQVTM and CDR2 ANQGSEA. The CDR3 loop is CSARPGTGGREQYF. CDR3 DNA: TGCAGCGCCCGACCCGGGACAGGGGGCCGCGAGCAGTACTTC.

This chain connects TRBV10-1 to TRBJ2-2; the match to TRBD1 covers 8 bases. Germline V lookup: CDR1 WNHNN, CDR2 SYGVQD (reference sequence). The ends lost 5 bases at V and 5 bases at J; junction bases unmatched: 1. The CDR3 spans 13 residues. The CDR3 is CASSRQGTGELFF. CDR3 nucleotide sequence: TGCGCCAGCAGTAGACAGGGGACCGGGGAGCTGTTTTTT.

The rearrangement links TRBV7-6 to TRBJ2-7; D is ambiguous. The CDR3 covers 15 residues. Germline CDR1 reads SGHVS; CDR2 reads FNYEAQ. The V and J ends lost 1 base and 1 base respectively, with 11 bases between them. In DNA form, the CDR3 reads TGTGCCAGCAGCTTAGAGGTCGTTAATTCCTACGAGCAGTACTTC. This sequence encodes CASSLEVVNSYEQYF.

V and J are TRBV11-2 and TRBJ2-2; 9 bases are shared with TRBD2. There are 14 residues in the CDR3. V shed 2 bases, J shed 5 bases, and the junction held 0 bases outside the gene matches. The germline V gene encodes CDR1 SGHAT and CDR2 FQNNGV. The CDR3 sequence: CASSLLAGTGELFF. The CDR3 region has the DNA TGTGCCAGCAGCTTACTAGCGGGAACCGGGGAGCTGTTTTTT.

The rearrangement joins TRBV7-9 to TRBJ1-2; D remains ambiguous. Deletions cut 0 bases from V and 4 bases from J, with 6 bases between. CDR1 SEHNR and CDR2 FQNEAQ come from the germline V gene (reference sequence). This CDR3 contains 13 residues. The chain's CDR3 is CASSLAGIYGYTF. The CDR3 DNA reads as TGTGCCAGCAGCTTAGCCGGAATCTATGGCTACACCTTC.